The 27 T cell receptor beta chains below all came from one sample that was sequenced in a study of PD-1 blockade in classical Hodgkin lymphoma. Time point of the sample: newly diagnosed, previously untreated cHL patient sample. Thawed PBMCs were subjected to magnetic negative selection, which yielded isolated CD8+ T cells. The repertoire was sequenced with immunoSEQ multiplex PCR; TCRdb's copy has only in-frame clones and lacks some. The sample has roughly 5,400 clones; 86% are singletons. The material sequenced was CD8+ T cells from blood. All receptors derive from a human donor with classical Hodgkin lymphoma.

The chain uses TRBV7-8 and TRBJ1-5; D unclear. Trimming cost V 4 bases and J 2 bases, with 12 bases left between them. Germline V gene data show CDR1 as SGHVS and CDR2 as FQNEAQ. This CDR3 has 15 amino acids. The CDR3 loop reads CASSSAAIGNQPQHF. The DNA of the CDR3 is TGTGCCAGCAGCTCGGCCGCTATAGGCAATCAGCCCCAGCATTTT.

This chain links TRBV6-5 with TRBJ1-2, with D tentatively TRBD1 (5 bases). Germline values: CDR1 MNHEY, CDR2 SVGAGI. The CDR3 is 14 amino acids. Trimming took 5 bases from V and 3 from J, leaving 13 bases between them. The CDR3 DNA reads TGTGCCAGCAGTGGGGGTGCCCCTGACTATGGCTACACCTTC. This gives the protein CASSGGAPDYGYTF.

CDR3: CASSMFPMGRPQHF. DNA for the CDR3: TGTGCCAGTAGTATGTTCCCAATGGGTAGGCCCCAGCATTTT. The chain links TRBV19 to TRBJ1-5; D unresolved. This CDR3 is 14 amino acids long. V lost 3 bases and J 9 bases, leaving 15 bases between the germline ends. The germline CDR1 and CDR2 sequences are LNHDA and SQIVND (reference sequence).

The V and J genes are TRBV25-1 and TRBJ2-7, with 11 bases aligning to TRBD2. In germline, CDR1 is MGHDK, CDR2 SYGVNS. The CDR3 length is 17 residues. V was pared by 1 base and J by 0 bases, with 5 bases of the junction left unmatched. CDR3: CASSESQGLAASYEQYF. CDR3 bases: TGTGCCAGCAGTGAATCCCAGGGACTAGCGGCCTCCTACGAGCAGTACTTC.

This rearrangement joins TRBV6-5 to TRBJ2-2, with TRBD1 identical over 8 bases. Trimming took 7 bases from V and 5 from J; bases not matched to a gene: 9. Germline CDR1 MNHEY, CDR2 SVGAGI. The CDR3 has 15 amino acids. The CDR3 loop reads CASKTGQGDTGELFF. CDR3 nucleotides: TGTGCCAGCAAAACAGGACAGGGCGATACCGGGGAGCTGTTTTTT.

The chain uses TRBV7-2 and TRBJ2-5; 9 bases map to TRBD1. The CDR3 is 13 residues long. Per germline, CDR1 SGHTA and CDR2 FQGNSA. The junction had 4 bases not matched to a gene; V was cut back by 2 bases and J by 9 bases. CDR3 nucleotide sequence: TGTGCCAGCAGCTTATGGACAGGGGAGGCCCAGTACTTC. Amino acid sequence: CASSLWTGEAQYF. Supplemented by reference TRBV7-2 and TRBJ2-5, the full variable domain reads GAGVSQSPSNKVTEKGKDVELRCDPISGHTALYWYRQSLGQGLEFLIYFQGNSAPDKSGLPSDRFSAERTGGSVSTLTIQRTQQEDSAVYLCASSLWTGEAQYFGPGTRLLVL.

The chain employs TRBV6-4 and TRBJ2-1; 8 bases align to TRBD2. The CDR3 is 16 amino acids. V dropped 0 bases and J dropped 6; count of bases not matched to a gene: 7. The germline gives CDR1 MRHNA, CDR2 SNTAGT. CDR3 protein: CASSDSMAGTSNEQFF. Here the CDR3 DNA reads TGTGCCAGCAGTGACTCGATGGCCGGGACTAGCAATGAGCAGTTCTTC.

The CDR3: CASSEPSGQDIYEQYF. CDR3 nucleotide sequence: TGTGCCAGCAGTGAACCCTCGGGACAGGATATTTACGAGCAGTACTTC. The chain carries TRBV25-1 and TRBJ2-7; 8 bases align to TRBD1. The CDR3 totals 16 residues. From germline, CDR1 is MGHDK and CDR2 SYGVNS. The V gene end was trimmed by 2 bases and the J gene end by 4 bases; junction bases not matched to a gene: 10.

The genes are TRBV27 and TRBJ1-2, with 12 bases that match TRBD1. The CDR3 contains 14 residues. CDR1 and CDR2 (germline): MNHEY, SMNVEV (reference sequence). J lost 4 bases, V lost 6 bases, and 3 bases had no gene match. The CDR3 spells CASRGQGASYGYTF. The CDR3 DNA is TGTGCCAGCAGGGGACAGGGGGCTAGCTATGGCTACACCTTC.

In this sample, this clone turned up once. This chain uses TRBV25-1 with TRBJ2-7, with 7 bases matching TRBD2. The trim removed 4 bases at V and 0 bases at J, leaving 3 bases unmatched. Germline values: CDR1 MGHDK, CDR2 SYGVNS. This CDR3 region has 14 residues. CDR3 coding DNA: TGTGCCAGCAGTGTCAGGGAGGGCTCCTACGAGCAGTACTTC. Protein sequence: CASSVREGSYEQYF.

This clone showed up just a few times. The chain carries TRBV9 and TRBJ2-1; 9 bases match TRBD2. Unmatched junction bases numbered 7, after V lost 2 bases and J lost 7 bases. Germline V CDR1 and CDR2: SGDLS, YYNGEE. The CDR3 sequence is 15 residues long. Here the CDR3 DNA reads TGTGCCAGCAGCGTTAGCGGGAGAAAGGGGAATGAGCAGTTCTTC. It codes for CASSVSGRKGNEQFF.

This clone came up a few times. CDR3 sequence (DNA): TGTGCCAGCAGTGATTTCGGACAGACCTTTCAAGAGACCCAGTACTTC. Its translation is CASSDFGQTFQETQYF. The chain couples TRBV2 to TRBJ2-5, with a tentative D call TRBD1 (6 bases). CDR1 is SNHLY and CDR2 is FYNNEI in the germline V gene. Trimming left V 3 bases short and J 2 bases short, with 16 bases between. The CDR3 is 16 amino acids.

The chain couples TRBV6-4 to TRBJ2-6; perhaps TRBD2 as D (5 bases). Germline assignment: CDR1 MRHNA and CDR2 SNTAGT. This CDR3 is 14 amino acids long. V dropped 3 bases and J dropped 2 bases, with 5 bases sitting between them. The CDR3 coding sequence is TGTGCCAGCAGTGAAGCGGCTGGGGCCAACGTCCTGACTTTC. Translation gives CASSEAAGANVLTF.

The CDR3: CASSYSTRRYNQPQHF. Written as DNA, the CDR3 is TGTGCCAGCAGTTACTCGACGCGGAGATACAATCAGCCCCAGCATTTT. J is TRBJ1-5 and V is TRBV6-7; D gene unclear. TRBV6-7 is classed as an ORF, of uncertain function. CDR3 length equals 16 residues. The V end lost 0 bases, the J end lost 3 bases, and 12 bases lay between the germline ends.

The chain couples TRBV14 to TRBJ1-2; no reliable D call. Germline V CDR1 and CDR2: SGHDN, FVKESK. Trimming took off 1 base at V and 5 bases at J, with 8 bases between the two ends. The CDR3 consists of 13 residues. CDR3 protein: CASSQGSSYGYTF. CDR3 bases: TGTGCCAGCAGCCAAGGGTCTAGTTATGGCTACACCTTC.

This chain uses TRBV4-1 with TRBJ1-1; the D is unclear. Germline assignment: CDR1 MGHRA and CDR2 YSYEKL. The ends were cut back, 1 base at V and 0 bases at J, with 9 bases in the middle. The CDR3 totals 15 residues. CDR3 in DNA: TGCGCCAGCAGCCAAGGGTGGGCGATGAACACTGAAGCTTTCTTT. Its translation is CASSQGWAMNTEAFF.

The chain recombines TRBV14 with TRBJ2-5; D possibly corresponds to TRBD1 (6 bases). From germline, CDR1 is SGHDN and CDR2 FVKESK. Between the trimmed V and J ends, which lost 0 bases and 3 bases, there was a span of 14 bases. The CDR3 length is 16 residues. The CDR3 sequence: CASSQDGWDTKETQYF. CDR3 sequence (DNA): TGTGCCAGCAGCCAAGATGGCTGGGACACCAAAGAGACCCAGTACTTC.

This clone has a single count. DNA of the CDR3: TGTGCCAGCAGCACGCTAGGGGGCGGCACCGGGGAGCTGTTTTTT. Translating gives CASSTLGGGTGELFF. This sequence joins TRBV7-3 and TRBJ2-2; 7 bases map to TRBD1. This CDR3 region has 15 residues. Germline V gene sequence: CDR1 SGHTA, CDR2 FQGTGA. V was clipped by 5 bases and J by 4 bases; unmatched bases: 7.

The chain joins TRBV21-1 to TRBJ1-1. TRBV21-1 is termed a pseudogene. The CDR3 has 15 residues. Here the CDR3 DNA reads TGTGCCAGCAGCAACCCCCGCGCGGGGGACACTGAAGCTTTCTTT. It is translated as CASSNPRAGDTEAFF.

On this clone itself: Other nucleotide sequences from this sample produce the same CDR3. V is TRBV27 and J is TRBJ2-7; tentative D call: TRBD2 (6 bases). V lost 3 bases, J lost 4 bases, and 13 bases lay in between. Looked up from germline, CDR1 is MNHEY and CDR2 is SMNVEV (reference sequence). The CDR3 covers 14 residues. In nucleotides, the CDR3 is TGTGCCAGCAGTTTCGGGGGTCCTTCGTACGAGCAGTACTTC. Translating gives CASSFGGPSYEQYF.

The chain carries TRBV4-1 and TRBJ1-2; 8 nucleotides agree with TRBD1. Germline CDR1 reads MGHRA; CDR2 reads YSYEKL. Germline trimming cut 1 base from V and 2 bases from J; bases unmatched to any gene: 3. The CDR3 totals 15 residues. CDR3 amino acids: CASSQGTGKNYGYTF. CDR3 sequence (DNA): TGCGCCAGCAGCCAAGGGACAGGGAAAAACTATGGCTACACCTTC.

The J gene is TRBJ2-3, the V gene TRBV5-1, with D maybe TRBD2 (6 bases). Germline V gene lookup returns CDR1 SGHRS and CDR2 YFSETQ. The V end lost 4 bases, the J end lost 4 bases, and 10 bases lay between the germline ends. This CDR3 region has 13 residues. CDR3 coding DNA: TGCGCCAGCAGCCCGGAGGGGCCAGATACGCAGTATTTT. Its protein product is CASSPEGPDTQYF.

For the CDR3, the DNA is TGCGCCAGCAGCCAAGAAGGGGACGGAAGCACAGATACGCAGTATTTT. Amino acids: CASSQEGDGSTDTQYF. The chain uses TRBV4-1 and TRBJ2-3; D might be TRBD1 or TRBD2, each matching 5 bases. Germline-derived CDR1 and CDR2 are MGHRA and YSYEKL. V lost 0 bases to trimming and J lost 0 bases, with 10 bases between them. The CDR3 sequence is 16 residues long.

DNA of the CDR3: TGTGCCAGCAGTGAAGGGGCCACAGATACGCAGTATTTT. This sequence encodes CASSEGATDTQYF. The chain joins TRBV6-4 to TRBJ2-3; possible D gene TRBD1, 5 bases. V lost 3 bases, J lost 2 bases, and 6 bases lay in between. Germline-derived CDR1 and CDR2 are MRHNA and SNTAGT. The CDR3 totals 13 residues.

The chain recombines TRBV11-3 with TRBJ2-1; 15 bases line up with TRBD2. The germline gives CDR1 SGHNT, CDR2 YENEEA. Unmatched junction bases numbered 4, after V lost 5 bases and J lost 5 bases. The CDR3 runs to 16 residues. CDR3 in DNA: TGTGCCAGCAGCCGGGGACTAGCGGGAGGACACAATGAGCAGTTCTTC. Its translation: CASSRGLAGGHNEQFF.

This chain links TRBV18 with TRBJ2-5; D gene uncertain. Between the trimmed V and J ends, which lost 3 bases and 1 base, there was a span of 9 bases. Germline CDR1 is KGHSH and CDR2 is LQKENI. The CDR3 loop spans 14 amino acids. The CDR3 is CASSPETAQETQYF. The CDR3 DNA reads TGTGCCAGCTCACCTGAAACAGCCCAAGAGACCCAGTACTTC.

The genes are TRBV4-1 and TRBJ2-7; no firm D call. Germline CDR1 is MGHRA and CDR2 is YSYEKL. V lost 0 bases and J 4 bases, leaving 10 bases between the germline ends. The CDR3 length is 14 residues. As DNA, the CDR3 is TGCGCCAGCAGCCAAGAAACTATGGTGTACGAGCAGTACTTC. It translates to CASSQETMVYEQYF.